This T cell receptor (beta chain) was recovered during a study of T cells in Graves' hyperthyroidism and ophthalmopathy (dated by TCRdb to 2018 to 2020). At the level of the whole study: Peripheral blood was collected at initial diagnosis, before any treatment. To identify distinguishing TCR V-J signatures, a discovery cohort of around 100 patients was used, comprising approximately 40 with Graves' ophthalmopathy and some 60 with stable Graves' hyperthyroidism. An independent validation cohort of under 20 hyperthyroidism patients and about 15 patients who later progressed to ophthalmopathy tested prospective prediction of ophthalmopathy. The 75 to 100 discovery patients were randomly divided into training and test sets at a 7:3 ratio. The study also compared thyroid tissue and blood T-cell repertoires from about six Graves' hyperthyroidism patients. After sampling, hyperthyroidism patients received methimazole starting at 30 mg daily, and ophthalmopathy patients received high-dose intravenous methylprednisolone. According to the paper, TCR Vbeta CDR3 sequencing was carried out on about 140 peripheral blood samples, which came from under 50 ophthalmopathy, under 85 hyperthyroidism and roughly 17 progressor patients.

Stable Graves' hyperthyroidism was defined as no progression to ophthalmopathy during 18 months of follow-up. Hyperthyroidism patients were newly diagnosed, with disease duration under 2 months, and aged 18 to 65 years. The study excluded patients with uncontrolled infections, other autoimmune diseases, pregnancy or lactation. Diagnoses were based on clinical symptoms, serum thyroxine and TRAb, thyroid ultrasound and orbital computed tomography. PBMCs were isolated from approximately 10 ml of fresh peripheral blood by Ficoll-Paque density gradient centrifugation. Total RNA was extracted using Trizol reagent, and RNA quality was assessed on an Agilent 2100 Bioanalyzer. CDR1 and CDR2 were assigned from the germline V gene as MDHEN and SYDVKM. The CDR3 holds 16 amino acids from the cysteine to the phenylalanine. Of the read, only the CDR3 DNA is kept; its 48 bases are in frame from base 1. Clipping removes 1 base from V and 4 bases from J, with 5 as the unmatched junction base count.

The TCR beta CDR3 regions were amplified from RNA transcripts. The TCR CDR3 was subjected to a first round of RT-PCR using the HTBI primer set and the Qiagen OneStep RT-PCR kit. Libraries were constructed in a second round of multiplex PCR, after which size selection and purification were performed. The libraries were sequenced on an Illumina HiSeq2000 using paired-end 100 bp reads. The authors' analysis ran thus. SOAPnuke was used to process the raw data, removing reads that contained adapters or uncalled bases, had a mean Phred below 15, or lacked an exact match to the constant primer or identifier. COPE v1.2.5 was used to merge high-quality paired reads, and clonotypes were defined as unique nucleotide sequences. MiTCR v1.1 was used to align the clonotypes against IMGT TRBV, TRBD and TRBJ reference segments. Only V-J combinations with frequency above 0.0001, covering 99.2% of repertoires, were analysed. A TCS score was defined as the ratio between F50 (clonal expansion) and ExV (chaos), using BLOSUM62-based TCRdist between CDR3 peptides within each V-J. Welch's t-statistics and random forest reduced 514 V-J features to fewer than 15, which were used in a naive Bayes classifier (R e1071). TCRdb trimmed public reads at Q25 via fastp, called clones via MiXCR and kept in-frame beta chains. Each record represents a unique CDR3 protein, reported with the most common genes and DNA among its rows. For this entry, the V and J calls and clone size follow TCRdb and not the study's own pipeline. In all, the sample holds a few hundred thousand distinct CDR3 sequences, and more than 12% of those were seen once. Approximately 32% of the sample is in the top ten clones.

This clonotype showed up many times. The antigen it binds to is not known. Base-call qualities are not available, and no considerably larger clone is one nucleotide away. General conclusions and limits of the study: In cross-validation, a model built on a 13 V-J signature told ophthalmopathy apart from stable hyperthyroidism with 85% to 90% sensitivity and around 83% specificity, and in testing the same model reached 80%/75%. No statistical method was used to set the sample size in advance, and investigators knew the group allocation. Most expanded thyroid clonotypes (frequency above 0.001) were also detected in blood, a finding suggesting that blood repertoires may reflect thyroid immune responses. During validation, the model predicted progression to ophthalmopathy a median of approximately six months ahead of onset, with around 70% sensitivity and around 73% specificity.

Sequenced material: blood. The origin of this receptor is a woman in her thirties with Graves' hyperthyroidism. The receptor chain draws on TRBV28 and TRBJ2-3; 10 junctional bases match TRBD1. The nucleotide sequence is TGTGCCAGCAGTTTATCCGGGACAGGGGATGCAGATACGCAGTATTTT. It is translated as CASSLSGTGDADTQYF.